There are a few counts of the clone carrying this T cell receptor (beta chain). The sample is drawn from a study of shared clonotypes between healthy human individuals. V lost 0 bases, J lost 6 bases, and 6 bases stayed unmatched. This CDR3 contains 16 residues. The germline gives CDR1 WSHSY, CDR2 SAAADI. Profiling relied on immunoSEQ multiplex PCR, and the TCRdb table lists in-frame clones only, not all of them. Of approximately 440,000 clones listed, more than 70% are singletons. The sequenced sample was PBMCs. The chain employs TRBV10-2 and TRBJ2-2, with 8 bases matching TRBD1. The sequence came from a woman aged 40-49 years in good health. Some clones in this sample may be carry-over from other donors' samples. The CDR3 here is CASSESRDRGSGELFF. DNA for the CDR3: TGCGCCAGCAGTGAGTCGAGAGACAGGGGATCCGGGGAGCTGTTTTTT.